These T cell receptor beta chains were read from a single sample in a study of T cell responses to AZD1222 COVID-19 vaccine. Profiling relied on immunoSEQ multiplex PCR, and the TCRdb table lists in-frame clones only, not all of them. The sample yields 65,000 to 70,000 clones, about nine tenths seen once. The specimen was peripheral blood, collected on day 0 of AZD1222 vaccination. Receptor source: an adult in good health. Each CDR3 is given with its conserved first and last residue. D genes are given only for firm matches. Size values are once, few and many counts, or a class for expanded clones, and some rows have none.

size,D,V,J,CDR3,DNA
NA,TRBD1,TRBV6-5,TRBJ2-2,CASSRDRDTGELFF,TGTGCCAGCAGCCGGGACAGGGACACCGGGGAGCTGTTTTTT
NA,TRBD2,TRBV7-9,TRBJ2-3,CASSLTLAAADTQYF,TGTGCCAGCAGCTTAACCCTAGCGGCCGCAGATACGCAGTATTTT
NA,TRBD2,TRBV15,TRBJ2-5,CATSRDLGTSGSRTETQYF,TGTGCCACCAGCAGAGATTTGGGGACTAGCGGGAGCAGAACAGAGACCCAGTACTTC
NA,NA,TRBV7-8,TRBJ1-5,CASSGREFSNQPQHF,TGTGCCAGCAGTGGGAGAGAGTTTAGCAATCAGCCCCAGCATTTT
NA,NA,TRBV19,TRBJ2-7,CASSLSGLFYEQYF,TGTGCCAGTAGTCTGTCAGGGCTATTCTACGAGCAGTACTTC
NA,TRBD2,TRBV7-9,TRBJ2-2,CASSLGAGFYTGELFF,TGTGCCAGCAGCTTAGGAGCGGGGTTTTACACCGGGGAGCTGTTTTTT
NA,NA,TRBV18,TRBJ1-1,CASSPFDRGARDTEAFF,TGTGCCAGCTCACCATTCGATCGAGGGGCGCGGGACACTGAAGCTTTCTTT
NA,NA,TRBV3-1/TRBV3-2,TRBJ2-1,CASSRSLVNLSSYNEQFF,TGTGCCAGCAGCCGATCCTTGGTCAACTTGAGCTCCTACAATGAGCAGTTCTTC
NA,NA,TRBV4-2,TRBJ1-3,CASSQEISAGSGNTIYF,TGTGCCAGCAGCCAAGAAATCAGCGCTGGCTCTGGAAACACCATATATTTT
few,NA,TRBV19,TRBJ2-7,CASSIGLRGYEQYF,TGTGCCAGTAGTATCGGGCTAAGAGGCTACGAGCAGTACTTC
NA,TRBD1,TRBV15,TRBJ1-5,CATGTGYSNQPQHF,TGTGCCACCGGGACAGGCTATAGCAATCAGCCCCAGCATTTT
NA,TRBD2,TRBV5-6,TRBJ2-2,CASSSVLPREGLNTGELFF,TGTGCCAGCAGCTCAGTCCTGCCTCGGGAGGGCCTTAACACCGGGGAGCTGTTTTTT
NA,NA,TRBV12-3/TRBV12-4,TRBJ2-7,CASSLTGYEQYF,TGTGCCAGCAGTTTGACGGGATACGAGCAGTACTTC
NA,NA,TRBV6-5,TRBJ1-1,CASSRTGTGNTEAFF,TGTGCCAGCAGTCGAACCGGGACGGGAAACACTGAAGCTTTCTTT